Listed below are T cell receptor beta chains from one sample, sequenced in a study of cytomegalovirus exposure and HLA in healthy donors. Some clones are missing from TCRdb's copy, which holds only in-frame ones; the method was immunoSEQ multiplex PCR. The sample has 95,000 to 100,000 clones; 76% are singletons. Sample: PBMCs. Receptors originate from a man between 35 and 55 years old in good health and CMV-seronegative. Both conserved end residues are part of each CDR3. D genes are given only for firm matches. The size of a clone is reported for some rows only, either as once, few or many, or as a class for expanded clones.

J,D,size,V,DNA,CDR3
TRBJ1-2,-,-,TRBV5-1,TGCGCCAGCAGCTTGGCTGTCGGGGGCTACACCTTC,CASSLAVGGYTF
TRBJ2-3,-,-,TRBV28,TGTGCCAGCAGTGCCACCCTCCATCTTCGGAGGGCTTATACGCAGTATTTT,CASSATLHLRRAYTQYF
TRBJ1-5,-,-,TRBV4-2,TGTGCCAGCAGCCCCTCACTCAATCAGCCCCAGCATTTT,CASSPSLNQPQHF
TRBJ2-7,-,-,TRBV29-1,TGCAGCGTGGGATGGGGCGGACCCCCCCTCGAGCAGTACTTC,CSVGWGGPPLEQYF
TRBJ1-2,TRBD1,once,TRBV7-9,TGTGCCAGCAGCTTAGAACAGGCGGCCAGGGGGCAAGGCTACACCTTC,CASSLEQAARGQGYTF
TRBJ2-7,-,-,TRBV6-1,TGTGCCAGCAGGGACAGTTCCTACGAGCAGTACTTC,CASRDSSYEQYF
TRBJ2-3,-,-,TRBV5-4,TGTGCCGCAGAGGGGGGGACTGCTAGCACAGATACGCAGTATTTT,CAAEGGTASTDTQYF
TRBJ2-6,TRBD2,-,TRBV5-1,TGCGCCAGCAGTACGGGGACTAGCGGGGGCCTCTCTGGGACCAACGTCCTGACTTTC,CASSTGTSGGLSGTNVLTF
TRBJ2-1,TRBD2,few,TRBV18,TGTGCCAGCTCACCACTACAACTAGCGGGAGGGCTTGAGCAGTTCTTC,CASSPLQLAGGLEQFF
TRBJ2-1,TRBD2,-,TRBV4-3,TGCGCCAGCAGCCAAGATGCTGGGCGGGGGGTCTACAATGAGCAGTTCTTC,CASSQDAGRGVYNEQFF
TRBJ1-4,-,-,TRBV27,TGTGCCAGCAGTTTATCAGCGGGGCGCGAAAAACTGTTTTTT,CASSLSAGREKLFF
TRBJ1-1,-,-,TRBV9,TGTGCCAGCAGCCTAGCGACAGCAACTGAAGCTTTCTTT,CASSLATATEAFF
TRBJ1-1,-,-,TRBV5-5,TGTGCCAGCAGCTTGGGGCCCAGGGGAAACACTGAAGCTTTCTTT,CASSLGPRGNTEAFF
TRBJ2-4,TRBD1,-,TRBV4-3,TGCGCCAGCAGCCCAGGGACAGGGTTCATTCAGTACTTC,CASSPGTGFIQYF
TRBJ2-7,-,-,TRBV6-1,TGTGCCAGCAGTGAACCAGGGGTTGTCTACGAGCAGTACTTC,CASSEPGVVYEQYF
TRBJ1-3,-,-,TRBV5-6,TGTGCCAGCAGCCCGGATCGGACAGTTGGAAACACCATATATTTT,CASSPDRTVGNTIYF
TRBJ2-5,TRBD2,-,TRBV10-3,TGTGCCATCAGTGAGGGACCTAGCGGGGGGGCCTTTGGAGAGACCCAGTACTTC,CAISEGPSGGAFGETQYF
TRBJ2-1,TRBD1,once,TRBV7-2,TGTGCCAGCAGTCCATTCCAACTAGGGACAGGGGGCTCGAATGAGCAGTTCTTC,CASSPFQLGTGGSNEQFF
TRBJ2-7,-,-,TRBV5-6,TGTGCCAGCAGCTTGTCGCTCTCACGCACCGCGATGGACGAGCAGTACTTC,CASSLSLSRTAMDEQYF
TRBJ2-5,-,-,TRBV30,TGTGCCTGGAGTGCACAAGAGACCCAGTACTTC,CAWSAQETQYF
TRBJ1-1,-,-,TRBV5-1,TGCGCCAGCAGCTCCCTGACGGGGAGCACTGAAGCTTTCTTT,CASSSLTGSTEAFF
TRBJ2-7,-,few,TRBV7-2,TGTGCCAGCAGCTTATCAGGGCCCCACAACGAGCAGTACTTC,CASSLSGPHNEQYF
TRBJ1-4,TRBD1,few,TRBV6-1,TGTGCCAGCAGTAGACAGGGTGCTGAAAAACTGTTTTTT,CASSRQGAEKLFF
TRBJ2-2,-,few,TRBV4-3,TGCGCCAGCAGCCAAGATAGTTCGGAGACCGGGGAGCTGTTTTTT,CASSQDSSETGELFF
TRBJ2-5,-,-,TRBV5-1,TGCGCCAGCAGCTTACGGCAGGGGCAACAAGAGACCCAGTACTTC,CASSLRQGQQETQYF
TRBJ1-2,-,-,TRBV19,TGTGCCAGTACCCCCGACAGGTATGGAAACTATGGCTACACCTTC,CASTPDRYGNYGYTF
TRBJ2-3,-,-,TRBV7-2,TGTGCCAGCAGCTTTCGCCGGGGGATGACAGATACGCAGTATTTT,CASSFRRGMTDTQYF
TRBJ2-7,TRBD1,-,TRBV28,TGTGCCAGCATCACCTGGACAGGGGGAAACTACGAGCAGTACTTC,CASITWTGGNYEQYF
TRBJ2-3,TRBD1,once,TRBV15,TGTGCCACCAGCAGAGGACAGGGGATTACAGATACGCAGTATTTT,CATSRGQGITDTQYF
TRBJ1-3,-,-,TRBV2,TGTGCCAGCAGTGATCGGGTTCCCGGAAACACCATATATTTT,CASSDRVPGNTIYF
TRBJ2-1,TRBD2,-,TRBV19,TGTGCCAGTAGTATGGATACTAGCGGGGGGTCTTACAATGAGCAGTTCTTC,CASSMDTSGGSYNEQFF
TRBJ1-4,-,few,TRBV28,TGTGCCAGCAGTTACAGGGCTGATGAAAAACTGTTTTTT,CASSYRADEKLFF